This T cell receptor beta chain derives from a study of cytomegalovirus exposure and HLA in healthy donors (dated 2017 in TCRdb). Regarding the complete study: An earlier analysis of several hundred of the donors reported around 280 Gb of sequence data and about 120 million unique TCR beta sequences obtained from about 170 million T cells. An early release covering roughly 600 HLA-typed donors comprised approximately 300 gigabases of sequencing data and approximately 85 million unique TCR sequences. The genetic ancestry cluster associated with self-reported Caucasian donors included about 81% of the roughly 390 genotyped donors. The study was designed to test whether signatures of past pathogen exposure could be identified by cataloging public T cell receptors. The T cell repertoires of 670 or so subjects were profiled by immunosequencing and related to cytomegalovirus serostatus. In addition to the first cohort of roughly 670 subjects, a separate validation cohort of approximately 120 different subjects was used. The study combined high-throughput TCR immunosequencing, statistical association of individual TCRs with disease status, and machine learning to predict cytomegalovirus infection status. In a later analysis, previously published TCR beta repertoires from 666 donors were re-analyzed and high-resolution HLA genotyping was added so that TCR occurrence patterns could be studied. The later analysis used no new phenotypic data to find candidate immune exposures, relying instead on TCR beta sequences and their occurrence across donors. To decide whether each TCR beta V gene segment behaved as functional or pseudogenic, an earlier analysis of nearly 600 of the donors relied on high-throughput TCR beta sequencing. Donor age, sex, ethnicity and CMV serostatus were collected together with the repertoire data. In a later genetic analysis, genome-wide SNP genotypes for about 60% of the 666 donors were used, and that subset was treated as a discovery cohort. All discovery cohort repertoires had been generated using a single sequencing platform. Both class I and class II loci were covered by HLA typing, at four-digit resolution. The number of donors typed differed by locus, with 629-630 for A, B, C, DRB1 and DQB1, over 500 for DQA1, under 610 for DPA1, and 472 for DPB1. Five DR-DQ haplotypes were handled as single units for association and clustering because linkage in the cohort was strong. Among 300 to 500 genotyped donors of the cohort, an average of around 220,000 unique TCR beta nucleotide sequences was sequenced per donor, of which 15% to 20% were non-productive.

Library construction relied on the immunoSEQ multiplex PCR assay. For the multiplex PCR, a mixture combining 60 forward primers for TCR Vbeta segments and 13 reverse primers for TCR Jbeta segments was used. Amplification of the CDR3 region of rearranged TCR beta genes was performed with a multiplex PCR assay on genomic DNA. On the Illumina HiSeq System, the amplified TCR beta libraries were sequenced as 87-base-pair reads. The published analysis was carried out like this. In a later analysis, some 80 million unique TCR beta chains were counted across the roughly 700 repertoires, and roughly 11 million of these chains were shared by at least two donors. Raw reads were error-corrected and collapsed into unique sequences by a nearest-neighbor algorithm in which closely related sequences were merged to remove PCR and sequencing errors. CDR3 sequences were aligned to IMGT reference sequences to assign V, D and J gene segments. For a sequence to be retained, at least a six-nucleotide match to both a V gene segment and a J gene segment was required. Rearrangements were called productive when the CDR3 lacked stop codons and stayed in frame with V and J; all others were non-productive. Following IMGT convention, CDR3 was defined as the stretch from the second conserved V-encoded cysteine to the conserved J-encoded phenylalanine. The earlier analysis of about 500 of the donors excluded sequences that lacked an unambiguous match to a single V gene segment. An earlier analysis of about 600 of the donors called V segments functional above 56.7% productive rearrangements and segregating when the between-donor standard deviation exceeded 5%. A statistical classification framework was built for diagnosing cytomegalovirus status from the catalog of TCR beta chain sequences. V and J gene assignment, in a later analysis, came from comparing TCR nucleotide sequences with IMGT/GENE-DB human TR gene sequences. A later analysis assigned CDR3 sequences and most-parsimonious VDJ recombination scenarios with the TCRdist pipeline. A later analysis defined each TCR beta chain by its CDR3 amino acid sequence plus V-gene family, and excluded reads lacking a unique V-gene family. To address suspected cross-contamination and a sequencing artifact, a later analysis removed some 620 highly shared, low-generation-probability nucleotide sequences. For each public chain, a later analysis derived a clonal expansion index from normalized ranks of inferred template counts within each repertoire. A later analysis computed generation probabilities with a VDJ recombination model fitted to out-of-frame rearrangements, and checked the results against IGoR. In a later analysis, hypergeometric tests were used to score TCR-TCR, TCR-HLA and TCR-CMV co-occurrence, with a repertoire-size bias correction applied to TCR pairs. False discovery rates were estimated in a later analysis by permuting HLA or CMV assignments 20 times. A later analysis grouped co-occurring TCRs with DBSCAN, adding TCRdist sequence similarity when clustering within HLA-allele-positive subsets. For co-occurrence clustering, repertoires with fewer than 30,000 or more than 120,000 public chains were excluded, along with a handful of repertoires with anomalous nucleotide sharing. TCRdb retrieved this table from immuneACCESS and kept in-frame rearrangements only. Not all clones are present; in checked studies, unresolved V genes account for under half, and no reason is known for the remainder. Clone size and the V and J calls come from that table; the DNA yielded D and trimming. This sample comprises approximately 200,000 clones, approximately 79% of them detected only once. 1.6% of the sample comes from the top ten.

The cohort comprised several hundred healthy bone marrow donors. At the time of sampling, every cohort member was nominally healthy, though immune exposures that went unrecorded were likely present. The donor tested CMV seronegative, placing the donor among the 300 to 450 seronegative members of the cohort. A peripheral blood sample was provided by each donor, and peripheral blood mononuclear cells were used for TCR beta sequencing. Genomic DNA was extracted from the blood cell samples with the Qiagen DNeasy Blood Extraction Kit. Points the paper makes about the study in general: Broadly in line with IMGT annotations, most TCR beta V segments showed up in productive rearrangements about 90% or about 30% of the time in an earlier analysis of several hundred of the donors. In a later analysis, the rate of TCR association differed among HLA loci, with DRB1 alleles having the most associated TCRs and HLA-C alleles having the fewest. For the cohort, immune exposure information was limited to CMV serostatus. According to a later analysis, parvovirus B19, influenza, CMV and Epstein-Barr virus appeared linked to several top co-occurrence clusters. The study gave a list of under 200 TCR beta chains associated with cytomegalovirus. It was suggested by the authors that the approach could potentially be generalized to other disease states and immunological phenotypes. A further reported finding was that TCR beta sequences accurately predicted the HLA-A and HLA-B alleles for most subjects in the first cohort. In a later analysis, most CMV-associated TCR beta chains were found to appear HLA-restricted, with HLA associations seemingly driven largely by CMV exposure. Because some donors lacked HLA typing at each locus, the association tests relied only on the typed subset. In a later genetic analysis, a missense DCLRE1C variant was associated with V-gene and J-gene trimming of TCR beta chains, and the association was replicated in an independent cohort. In a later genetic analysis, fewer N-insertions in productive TCRs were reported among donors in an Asian-associated ancestry cluster than the approximately 670-donor mean. The classifier was reported to diagnose cytomegalovirus status with high specificity and sensitivity in both the original and validation cohorts. A cluster of highly shared sequence variants was judged likely to be a technical artifact of the sequencing pipeline. Only TCR beta chains were sequenced in this cohort, and the absence of alpha or paired-chain data limited detectable features. Because counts were too low, about 18 rarely observed V segments, including chromosome 9 orphons, were excluded from the earlier analysis of 500 to 700 of the donors. Linkage disequilibrium might explain the correlated functional status among segregating V segments, but an unknown experimental factor could not be excluded. Roughly uniform sequencing depth across donors was assumed in presence/absence analyses, although this assumption may not hold. Most TCR sequences were seen in very few donors, while some public TCRs were found in many individuals. When HLA alleles, especially DR and DQ, strongly co-occurred, attributing TCR associations to individual alleles was difficult. In a later analysis, HLA-associated TCR beta chains showed more clonal expansion and lower generation probabilities than non-associated chains that were equally common. Specific HLA alleles were associated with roughly 16,000 TCR beta sequences at a false discovery rate of 0.05 in a later analysis. Three of the identified cytomegalovirus-associated TCR beta chains were confirmed in vitro to be specific for cytomegalovirus antigens.

Turning to this clone: Its target antigen remains unknown. Base qualities are not at hand, and no much larger clone is one base apart.

Sequencing was performed on PBMCs. This TCR was recovered from a young woman in good health and CMV-seronegative.

The CDR3 protein is CASSFSGGGGHSTDTQYF. The DNA sequence follows: TGTGCCAGCTCTTTCTCGGGAGGAGGGGGTCATAGCACAGATACGCAGTATTTT. Recombination joined TRBV7-9 with TRBJ2-3, with TRBD2 perhaps the D gene, on 7 matching bases. The CDR3 contains 18 residues, cysteine and phenylalanine counted. The kept DNA is CDR3 alone, 54 bases in frame from the first base. A distance of 24 bases separates the germline ends of V and J, which lose 8 bases and 0 bases respectively. The germline V gene encodes CDR1 SEHNR and CDR2 FQNEAQ (reference sequence).